This passage covers 10 T cell receptor beta chains from one sample sequenced in a study of T cell responses to AZD1222 COVID-19 vaccine. Some clones are missing from TCRdb's copy, which holds only in-frame ones; the method was immunoSEQ multiplex PCR. The repertoire includes approximately 110,000 clones, more than 80% of them detected once, and 3.5% to 5% sits in the top ten. The sequencing here drew on peripheral blood, taken 28 days after the second AZD1222 dose. All receptors come from an adult who received the AZD1222 COVID-19 vaccine.

V is TRBV28 and J is TRBJ2-1; perhaps TRBD1 as D (5 bases). Germline values: CDR1 MDHEN, CDR2 SYDVKM. Trimming took off 3 bases at V and 10 bases at J, with 19 bases between the two ends. The CDR3 runs 15 residues. CDR3 loop: CASSFQGRSAKEQFF. The CDR3, as DNA: TGTGCCAGCAGTTTCCAGGGCAGGTCAGCGAAGGAGCAGTTCTTC.

This rearrangement joins TRBV3-1 (or the pseudogene TRBV3-2) to TRBJ1-1; no firm D call. The CDR3 totals 15 residues. Germline V gene lookup returns CDR1 LGHDT and CDR2 YNNKEL (reference sequence). The V end lost 1 base, the J end lost 2 bases, and 11 bases lay between the germline ends. Here the CDR3 DNA reads TGTGCCAGCAGCCAAGGCAGAATTACCAACACTGAAGCTTTCTTT. Its protein is CASSQGRITNTEAFF.

This chain joins TRBV29-1 and TRBJ2-2, with D perhaps TRBD1 (6 bases). Germline V gene data show CDR1 as SQVTM and CDR2 as ANQGSEA. The CDR3 loop spans 13 amino acids. V lost 5 bases and J lost 5, with 12 bases in between. CDR3 DNA sequence: TGCAGCGTTTCCAGGGACACAACCGGGGAGCTGTTTTTT. This encodes CSVSRDTTGELFF.

V is TRBV14 and J is TRBJ2-3, with D unresolved. Trimming left V 1 base short and J 2 bases short, with 10 bases between. CDR1 is SGHDN and CDR2 is FVKESK in the germline V gene. The CDR3 is made up of 15 amino acids. DNA for the CDR3: TGTGCCAGCAGCCAAGTCGGGTGGTACACAGATACGCAGTATTTT. It codes for CASSQVGWYTDTQYF.

This chain joins TRBV2 and TRBJ1-2, with D maybe TRBD1 (5 bases). The ends were cut back, 3 bases at V and 7 bases at J, with 15 bases in the middle. CDR1 is SNHLY and CDR2 is FYNNEI in the germline V gene. CDR3 length: 14 amino acids. This CDR3 is CASSDTGTSGGYTF. The CDR3 DNA sequence: TGTGCCAGCAGTGATACCGGGACGAGCGGTGGCTACACCTTC.

The chain is built from TRBV6-5 and TRBJ1-2; D is ambiguous. Trimming removed 1 base from V and 0 bases from J, with 9 bases in between. Germline CDR1 is MNHEY and CDR2 is SVGAGI. The CDR3 runs to 15 residues. CDR3: CASSYFGEANYGYTF. The CDR3 coding sequence is TGTGCCAGCAGTTACTTCGGGGAAGCTAACTATGGCTACACCTTC.

V usage is TRBV18 and J usage is TRBJ1-1, with D unresolved. The CDR3 consists of 14 residues. Trimming removed 3 bases from V and 5 bases from J, with 13 bases in between. Germline V gene lookup returns CDR1 KGHSH and CDR2 LQKENI. CDR3 sequence: CASSPGGPGTEAFF. The CDR3 region has the DNA TGTGCCAGCTCACCTGGAGGGCCGGGGACTGAAGCTTTCTTT. The entire variable domain, with the rest obtained from reference TRBV18 and TRBJ1-1, is as follows: NAGVMQNPRHLVRRRGQEARLRCSPMKGHSHVYWYRQLPEEGLKFMVYLQKENIIDESGMPKERFSAEFPKEGPSILRIQQVVRGDSAAYFCASSPGGPGTEAFFGQGTRLTVV.

The J gene is TRBJ1-1, the V gene TRBV6-5; D not resolved. Trimming took 7 bases from V and 3 from J, leaving 9 bases between them. Germline-derived CDR1 and CDR2 are MNHEY and SVGAGI. The CDR3 runs 12 residues. CDR3 coding DNA: TGTGCCAGCACAGGTCCCTACACTGAAGCTTTCTTT. Protein product: CASTGPYTEAFF.

The chain links TRBV5-1 to TRBJ2-3; D is unresolved. This CDR3 contains 13 residues. CDR1 is SGHRS, CDR2 YFSETQ, per germline. Trimming removed 0 bases at V and 6 bases at J, with 8 bases between. CDR3 coding DNA: TGCGCCAGCAGCTTGGATGGCAGGGATACGCAGTATTTT. Protein sequence: CASSLDGRDTQYF. The whole variable domain, remainder taken from reference TRBV5-1 and TRBJ2-3, is KAGVTQTPRYLIKTRGQQVTLSCSPISGHRSVSWYQQTPGQGLQFLFEYFSETQRNKGNFPGRFSGRQFSNSRSEMNVSTLELGDSALYLCASSLDGRDTQYFGPGTRLTVL.

The rearrangement links TRBV2 to TRBJ1-2, with a possible D match to TRBD1 (5 bases). The CDR3 is 15 amino acids. Trimming cost V 5 bases and J 0 bases, with 13 bases left between them. Germline V CDR1 and CDR2: SNHLY, FYNNEI. The CDR3 DNA follows: TGTGCCAGCAGTCTAGCCTCGGGACCTAACTATGGCTACACCTTC. This codes for CASSLASGPNYGYTF. The full variable domain, rest sourced from reference TRBV2 and TRBJ1-2, is EPEVTQTPSHQVTQMGQEVILRCVPISNHLYFYWYRQILGQKVEFLVSFYNNEISEKSEIFDDQFSVERPDGSNFTLKIRSTKLEDSAMYFCASSLASGPNYGYTFGSGTRLTVV.